These 3 T cell receptor beta chains came from one sample sequenced in a study of blood T cell repertoires in COVID-19. Assay: immunoSEQ multiplex PCR; the TCRdb copy retains only in-frame clones and omits some. This sample has a few hundred thousand clones, with 87% found just once. The sample comprised PBMCs or T cells enriched from blood (not recorded which). The receptors here all came from a woman aged 18 to 35 who had recovered from COVID-19.

This chain links TRBV15 with TRBJ1-5; D not resolved. Germline assignment: CDR1 LNHNV and CDR2 YYDKDF (reference sequence). The CDR3 has 12 residues. Trimming removed 0 bases from V and 6 bases from J, with 3 bases in between. CDR3 sequence: CATSRDRQPQHF. The CDR3, as DNA: TGTGCCACCAGCAGAGATCGTCAGCCCCAGCATTTT.

This chain uses TRBV19 with TRBJ1-6; maybe TRBD1 (6 bases). CDR3 length: 15 amino acids. V lost 7 bases and J 6 bases, leaving 16 bases between the germline ends. Germline V gene lookup returns CDR1 LNHDA and CDR2 SQIVND (reference sequence). The CDR3: CASKRTESTNSPLHF. The CDR3 coding sequence is TGTGCCAGTAAAAGGACAGAGAGTACTAATTCACCCCTCCACTTT.

In its sample, this clone was seen a few times. The chain uses TRBV6-5 and TRBJ1-5; D may be TRBD1 (6 bases). This CDR3 is 15 amino acids long. Germline V gives CDR1 MNHEY, CDR2 SVGAGI. The V gene lost 6 bases and the J gene lost 6 bases, with 18 bases spanning the gap. CDR3 region: CASSLTAGAGQPQHF. The CDR3 bases are TGTGCCAGCAGCCTCACGGCGGGGGCTGGTCAGCCCCAGCATTTT.